Reported below is one T cell receptor beta chain. The entry originates in a study of blood T cell repertoires in COVID-19. Overall study: T cells, B-cell-depleted T cells, or PBMCs supplied cDNA or gDNA.

In the study's own analysis: Reference gene primer amplification yielded estimated nucleated cell counts. Libraries were prepared by immunoSEQ multiplex PCR; TCRdb keeps only in-frame clonotypes and omits some of them. D and trimming come from the DNA, and the V and J calls and clone size come from that table. Of 100,000 to 150,000 clones in the sample, 90% to 95% were seen once. The CDR3 loop spans 13 amino acids. In germline, CDR1 is MNHEY, CDR2 SVGEGT. V was clipped by 2 bases and J by 3 bases, with 7 bases between them. This TCR derives from a man aged 50 to 60 with COVID-19, enrolled during active disease. This chain connects TRBV6-2 or TRBV6-3 to TRBJ2-5; weak D call: TRBD2 (5 bases). Sequencing was performed on peripheral blood. This CDR3 reads CASSYRREETQYF. Written as DNA, the CDR3 is TGTGCCAGCAGTTACCGGCGGGAAGAGACCCAGTACTTC.